Below are 24 T cell receptor beta chains sequenced from a single sample in a study of cytomegalovirus exposure and HLA in healthy donors. Use of 60 Vbeta and 13 Jbeta primers characterized the PCR. The assay was immunoSEQ multiplex PCR, and TCRdb's table has in-frame clones only and misses some. This sample carries over 150,000 clones, approximately 80% of them seen once, and the ten largest clones take roughly 5.3%. The sequenced sample consisted of PBMCs. These receptors were collected from a woman in her thirties or forties in good health and CMV-seropositive.

The chain carries TRBV5-1 and TRBJ2-3, with 7 bases aligning to TRBD2. Germline CDR1 SGHRS, CDR2 YFSETQ. The CDR3 has 15 residues. Trimming at V came to 4 bases and at J to 6 bases, leaving 11 bases not matched to a gene. The CDR3 DNA is TGCGCCAGCAGCCCCGTATTGGGGCGGGGGGATACGCAGTATTTT. Its translation: CASSPVLGRGDTQYF.

The chain is built from TRBV4-2 and TRBJ2-3, with 8 nucleotides matching TRBD2. V dropped 0 bases and J dropped 6; count of bases not matched to a gene: 11. The CDR3 length is 17 residues. The germline gives CDR1 LGHNA, CDR2 YNFKEQ. The CDR3 sequence: CASSQDIAGGRGDTQYF. The CDR3 DNA sequence: TGTGCCAGCAGCCAAGATATCGCGGGAGGCCGAGGGGATACGCAGTATTTT.

This chain joins TRBV7-9 and TRBJ2-5; 8 nucleotides line up with TRBD2. V lost 3 bases to trimming and J lost 5 bases; unmatched junction nucleotides: 8. Germline lookup yields CDR1 SEHNR and CDR2 FQNEAQ (reference sequence). The CDR3 covers 15 residues. CDR3 loop: CASSFNSGGVETQYF. The CDR3 nucleotides read TGTGCCAGCAGCTTCAATTCGGGAGGGGTGGAGACCCAGTACTTC. The variable domain in full, with the rest retrieved from reference TRBV7-9 and TRBJ2-5, is DTGVSQNPRHKITKRGQNVTFRCDPISEHNRLYWYRQTLGQGPEFLTYFQNEAQLEKSRLLSDRFSAERPKGSFSTLEIQRTEQGDSAMYLCASSFNSGGVETQYFGPGTRLLVL.

CDR3 in amino acids: CASSSLGRENTGELFF. Here the CDR3 DNA reads TGCGCCAGCAGCTCCCTCGGGCGGGAGAACACCGGGGAGCTGTTTTTT. This chain joins TRBV5-1 and TRBJ2-2, with a weak D call TRBD2 (6 bases). CDR3 length equals 16 residues. CDR1 SGHRS and CDR2 YFSETQ come from the germline V gene. Trimming shortened V by 3 bases and J by 1 base, and 13 bases separated the two germline ends.

This clone was seen just once. V usage is TRBV10-2 and J usage is TRBJ2-5, with a tentative D call TRBD1 (5 bases). Germline V CDR1 and CDR2: WSHSY, SAAADI. V shed 4 bases and J shed 4 bases, with 10 bases lying between them. This CDR3 has 13 residues. The CDR3 protein is CASSVVGPETQYF. CDR3 bases: TGCGCCAGCAGTGTGGTGGGGCCAGAGACCCAGTACTTC.

This clone turned up a few times. The chain recombines TRBV11-3 with TRBJ2-2; TRBD1 is a possible D gene (6 bases). V was cut by 5 bases and J by 6 bases, with 16 bases left in between. Germline V gene sequence: CDR1 SGHNT, CDR2 YENEEA. The CDR3 consists of 15 residues. The CDR3 DNA reads TGTGCCAGCAGCCCTCAGAGAACAGGGTCCGGGGAGCTGTTTTTT. Residues: CASSPQRTGSGELFF.

This clone was recorded a few times. This sequence joins TRBV5-1 and TRBJ2-3; TRBD2 aligns across 9 bases. Germline CDR1 SGHRS, CDR2 YFSETQ. J gave up 2 bases and V 0 bases, and 1 base lay outside the gene matches. CDR3 length: 15 amino acids. This CDR3 is CASSLGLADTDTQYF. For the CDR3, the DNA is TGCGCCAGCAGCTTGGGACTAGCGGACACAGATACGCAGTATTTT.

The V and J genes are TRBV19 and TRBJ1-2; 7 bases agree with TRBD1. With V trimmed by 4 bases and J by 8 bases, 10 bases remained unmatched. The CDR3 has 14 amino acids. Germline CDR1 reads LNHDA; CDR2 reads SQIVND (reference sequence). The CDR3, as DNA: TGTGCCAGTAGTACGACAGGGATTGGGGTCGGCTACACCTTC. Protein product: CASSTTGIGVGYTF.

The J gene is TRBJ2-6, the V gene TRBV18, with TRBD1 matching over 8 bases. Germline loops: CDR1 KGHSH, CDR2 LQKENI. V was clipped by 4 bases and J by 4 bases; unmatched bases: 9. The CDR3 has 17 residues. CDR3 in amino acids: CASSRLTGVVGANVLTF. The CDR3 DNA follows: TGTGCCAGCTCACGTCTGACAGGGGTCGTCGGGGCCAACGTCCTGACTTTC.

This sequence joins TRBV19 and TRBJ2-1, with 10 bases that match TRBD2. The trim removed 2 bases at V and 6 bases at J, leaving 4 bases unmatched. Germline CDR1 and CDR2: LNHDA and SQIVND (reference sequence). CDR3 length: 15 amino acids. CDR3 DNA: TGTGCCAGTAGTATAACTAGCGGGAACGTCAATGAGCAGTTCTTC. This sequence encodes CASSITSGNVNEQFF.

The V call is TRBV28, the J call TRBJ1-5, with D hard to call. The CDR3 is 15 residues long. V lost 6 bases, J lost 3 bases, and 15 bases lay in between. Looked up from germline, CDR1 is MDHEN and CDR2 is SYDVKM. CDR3 region: CASSSRGADNQPQHF. DNA of the CDR3: TGTGCCAGCAGCTCACGCGGCGCGGACAATCAGCCCCAGCATTTT.

The table lists this clone with a count of one. J is TRBJ1-2 and V is TRBV15; D is ambiguous. The CDR3 length is 14 residues. Trimming removed 4 bases at V and 3 bases at J, with 12 bases between. The germline gives CDR1 LNHNV, CDR2 YYDKDF (reference sequence). CDR3: CATSTETRDYGYTF. The CDR3 DNA reads as TGTGCCACCAGCACTGAAACACGGGACTATGGCTACACCTTC.

This chain uses TRBV19 with TRBJ2-7; 9 bases agree with TRBD2. V shed 2 bases, J shed 5 bases, and the junction held 7 bases outside the gene matches. This CDR3 spans 15 amino acids. Germline V lookup: CDR1 LNHDA, CDR2 SQIVND (reference sequence). CDR3 DNA sequence: TGTGCCAGTAGTATAAGGCGGGAGGGCTACGACGAGCAGTACTTC. Translating gives CASSIRREGYDEQYF.

This chain joins TRBV5-1 and TRBJ2-7; D perhaps matches TRBD1 (7 bases). The CDR3 is 15 amino acids. CDR1 is SGHRS, CDR2 YFSETQ, per germline. V was cut by 0 bases and J by 7 bases, with 17 bases left in between. CDR3 sequence reads: CASSLGPGGKGEQYF. The CDR3 nucleotides read TGCGCCAGCAGCTTGGGCCCAGGGGGGAAGGGGGAGCAGTACTTC.

This sequence joins TRBV10-1 and TRBJ2-2; TRBD2 is a possible D gene (5 bases). CDR1 WNHNN and CDR2 SYGVQD come from the germline V gene (reference sequence). Trimming pared 3 bases from V and 4 bases from J, leaving 9 bases between. CDR3 size: 14 residues. CDR3 nucleotides: TGCGCCAGCAGTGAAACCGGGGTCACCGGGGAGCTGTTTTTT. Protein product: CASSETGVTGELFF.

The chain combines TRBV14 with TRBJ1-3; D is undetermined. Trimming shortened V by 6 bases and J by 2 bases, and 8 bases separated the two germline ends. Germline V gene sequence: CDR1 SGHDN, CDR2 FVKESK. The CDR3 consists of 13 residues. The CDR3 sequence is CASRFRAGNTIYF. The CDR3, as DNA: TGTGCCAGCAGGTTTCGGGCTGGAAACACCATATATTTT.

This clone was recorded a few times. The chain has TRBV6-4 and TRBJ1-1; D is undetermined. Germline CDR1 and CDR2: MRHNA and SNTAGT. The CDR3 length is 14 residues. V dropped 3 bases and J dropped 3 bases, with 11 bases sitting between them. The CDR3 is CASSDLELHTEAFF. CDR3 in DNA: TGTGCCAGCAGTGATCTTGAGCTTCACACTGAAGCTTTCTTT.

About this clone: This sample also contains other DNA sequences that code for the same CDR3. The rearrangement links TRBV27 to TRBJ1-2; 11 bases map to TRBD1. Germline CDR1 and CDR2: MNHEY and SMNVEV (reference sequence). The V gene end was trimmed by 4 bases and the J gene end by 7 bases; junction bases not matched to a gene: 2. The CDR3 runs 13 residues. CDR3 in amino acids: CASSYGQGAGYTF. The CDR3 bases are TGTGCCAGCAGTTACGGACAGGGGGCTGGCTACACCTTC.

The sample holds a few counts of this clone. This same CDR3 is encoded by further DNA sequences in the sample. This chain links TRBV25-1 with TRBJ1-5; 8 bases agree with TRBD1. V was clipped by 4 bases and J by 4 bases; unmatched bases: 3. Germline lookup yields CDR1 MGHDK and CDR2 SYGVNS. The CDR3 has 14 amino acids. The CDR3 DNA follows: TGTGCCAGCAGTGGGACAGGGTGGAATCAGCCCCAGCATTTT. This encodes CASSGTGWNQPQHF.

The gene calls are TRBV30 and TRBJ2-3, with a weak D call TRBD2 (5 bases). V lost 2 bases, J lost 0 bases, and 12 bases lay in between. There are 15 residues in the CDR3. Germline V gives CDR1 GTSNPN, CDR2 SVGIG (reference sequence). The CDR3 region is CAWSFLRGSTDTQYF. DNA for the CDR3: TGTGCCTGGAGTTTTTTACGGGGAAGCACAGATACGCAGTATTTT. The variable domain in full, completed from reference TRBV30 and TRBJ2-3, reads SQTIHQWPATLVQPVGSPLSLECTVEGTSNPNLYWYRQAAGRGLQLLFYSVGIGQISSEVPQNLSASRPQDRQFILSSKKLLLSDSGFYLCAWSFLRGSTDTQYFGPGTRLTVL.

The V gene is TRBV9, the J gene TRBJ1-2; D might be TRBD1 (6 bases). Looked up from germline, CDR1 is SGDLS and CDR2 is YYNGEE. Trimming pared 0 bases from V and 7 bases from J, leaving 10 bases between. The CDR3 length is 13 residues. The CDR3 nucleotides read TGTGCCAGCAGCGTAGTTTCAGGGGCTGGCTACACCTTC. Protein sequence: CASSVVSGAGYTF.

The V gene is TRBV4-1, the J gene TRBJ2-7; 8 bases are a match to TRBD1. The CDR3 has 15 residues. Germline CDR1 reads MGHRA; CDR2 reads YSYEKL. The ends lost 5 bases at V and 7 bases at J; junction bases unmatched: 13. Written as DNA, the CDR3 is TGCGCCAGCAGCGGACAGGGTTTGGGGGCCTGGGAGCAGTACTTC. It translates to CASSGQGLGAWEQYF.

V gene TRBV30 combines with J gene TRBJ2-1, with 12 bases that match TRBD2. Germline loops: CDR1 GTSNPN, CDR2 SVGIG (reference sequence). The CDR3 extends over 15 amino acids. With 5 bases clipped from V and 7 bases from J, the junction kept 9 bases outside the gene matches. The CDR3 reads CAWEGPGTSGNEQFF. CDR3 in DNA: TGTGCCTGGGAGGGGCCCGGGACTAGCGGGAATGAGCAGTTCTTC.

The V and J genes are TRBV4-1 and TRBJ2-1, with TRBD1 identical over 9 bases. This CDR3 contains 17 residues. Germline V gene sequence: CDR1 MGHRA, CDR2 YSYEKL. V was pared by 3 bases and J by 9 bases, with 15 bases of the junction left unmatched. In DNA form, the CDR3 reads TGCGCCAGCAGCCACAAGGTGTCGGACAGGGGTTGGAGTGAGCAGTTCTTC. It is translated as CASSHKVSDRGWSEQFF.